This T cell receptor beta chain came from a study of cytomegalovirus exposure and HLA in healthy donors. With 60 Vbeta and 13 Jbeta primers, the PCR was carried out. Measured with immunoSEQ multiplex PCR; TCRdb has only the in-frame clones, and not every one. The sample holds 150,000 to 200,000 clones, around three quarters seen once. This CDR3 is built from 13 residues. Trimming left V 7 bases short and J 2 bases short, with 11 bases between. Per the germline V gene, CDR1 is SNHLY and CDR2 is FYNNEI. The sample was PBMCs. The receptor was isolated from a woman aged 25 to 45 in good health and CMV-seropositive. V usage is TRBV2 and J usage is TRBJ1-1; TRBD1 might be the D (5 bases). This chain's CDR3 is CASISQGNTEAFF. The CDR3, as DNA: TGTGCCAGCATAAGTCAGGGCAACACTGAAGCTTTCTTT.